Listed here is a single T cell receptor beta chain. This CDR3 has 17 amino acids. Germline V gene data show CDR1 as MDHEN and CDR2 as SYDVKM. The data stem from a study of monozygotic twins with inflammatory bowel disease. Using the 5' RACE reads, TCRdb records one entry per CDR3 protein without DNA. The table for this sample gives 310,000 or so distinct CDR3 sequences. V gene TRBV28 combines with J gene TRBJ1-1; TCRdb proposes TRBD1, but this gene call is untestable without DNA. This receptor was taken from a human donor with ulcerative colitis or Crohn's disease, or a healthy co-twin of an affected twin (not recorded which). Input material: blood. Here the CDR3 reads CASSQPVWGALNTEAFF.